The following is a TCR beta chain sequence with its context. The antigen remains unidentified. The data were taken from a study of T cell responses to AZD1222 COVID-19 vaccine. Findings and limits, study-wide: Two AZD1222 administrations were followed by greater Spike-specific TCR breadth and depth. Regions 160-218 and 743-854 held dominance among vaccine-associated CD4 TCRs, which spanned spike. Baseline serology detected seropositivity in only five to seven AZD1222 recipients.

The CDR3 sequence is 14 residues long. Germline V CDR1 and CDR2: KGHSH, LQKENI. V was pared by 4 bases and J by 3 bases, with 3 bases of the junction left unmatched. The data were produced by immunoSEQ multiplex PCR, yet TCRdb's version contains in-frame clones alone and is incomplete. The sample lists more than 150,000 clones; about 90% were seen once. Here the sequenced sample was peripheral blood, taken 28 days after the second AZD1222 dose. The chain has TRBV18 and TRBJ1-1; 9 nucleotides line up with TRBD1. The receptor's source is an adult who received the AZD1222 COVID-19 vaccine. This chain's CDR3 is CASSRDRVDTEAFF. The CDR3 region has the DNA TGTGCCAGCTCACGGGACAGGGTGGACACTGAAGCTTTCTTT.